Listed below are T cell receptor beta chains from one sample, sequenced in a study of T cell responses to AZD1222 COVID-19 vaccine. The assay was immunoSEQ multiplex PCR, and TCRdb's table has in-frame clones only and misses some. The sample has roughly 120,000 clones; 88% are singletons. The source material was peripheral blood, sampled on day 0 of MenACWY control vaccination. Receptor source: an adult in good health. Each CDR3 is given with its conserved first and last residue. The D gene is left open where the match is weak. Where a row states a size, it is once, few, many or the class of an expanded clone; other rows omit it.

D gene: NA
V gene: TRBV4-1
clone size: NA
J gene: TRBJ2-2
CDR3 DNA: TGCGCCAGCAGCCAAGATACTTCGGGGGCGCTAGGCGGGGAGCTGTTTTTT
CDR3 protein: CASSQDTSGALGGELFF

D gene: TRBD1
V gene: TRBV5-1
clone size: NA
J gene: TRBJ1-2
CDR3 DNA: TGCGCCAGCAGTCCGAACAGGGGGGTCTATGGCTACACCTTC
CDR3 protein: CASSPNRGVYGYTF

D gene: NA
V gene: TRBV3-1/TRBV3-2
clone size: NA
J gene: TRBJ2-5
CDR3 DNA: TGTGCCAGCAGCCAACCCGGCAAGGAGACCCAGTACTTC
CDR3 protein: CASSQPGKETQYF

D gene: NA
V gene: TRBV11-1
clone size: few
J gene: TRBJ2-2
CDR3 DNA: TGTGCCAGCAGTATCGACAGTAACACCGGGGAGCTGTTTTTT
CDR3 protein: CASSIDSNTGELFF

D gene: NA
V gene: TRBV2
clone size: NA
J gene: TRBJ2-2
CDR3 DNA: TGTGCCAGCAGTGAGGAGTTAAGGCGGGCCGGGGAGCTGTTTTTT
CDR3 protein: CASSEELRRAGELFF

D gene: NA
V gene: TRBV30
clone size: NA
J gene: TRBJ1-5
CDR3 DNA: TGTGCCTGGAGTGTTGGTGGACAGCAGCCCCAGCATTTT
CDR3 protein: CAWSVGGQQPQHF

D gene: NA
V gene: TRBV5-4
clone size: NA
J gene: TRBJ2-7
CDR3 DNA: TGTGCCAGCAGCTTGGGGCACCTCTCCTACGAGCAGTACTTC
CDR3 protein: CASSLGHLSYEQYF

D gene: NA
V gene: TRBV21-1
clone size: NA
J gene: TRBJ2-7
CDR3 DNA: TGTGCCAGCAGCGATTCCGGGAAGGACTTAAACGAGCAGTACTTC
CDR3 protein: CASSDSGKDLNEQYF

D gene: NA
V gene: TRBV2
clone size: NA
J gene: TRBJ1-2
CDR3 DNA: TGTGCCAGCAATAGTGTGGGAGGGTACTACGGCTACACCTTC
CDR3 protein: CASNSVGGYYGYTF

D gene: NA
V gene: TRBV30
clone size: once
J gene: TRBJ1-3
CDR3 DNA: TGTGCCTGGAGTAGGGACATACTCTCTGGAAACACCATATATTTT
CDR3 protein: CAWSRDILSGNTIYF

D gene: NA
V gene: TRBV27
clone size: NA
J gene: TRBJ2-7
CDR3 DNA: TGTGCCAGCAGTTTTGCCGCGGCAGATGAAAGCTCCTACGAGCAGTACTTC
CDR3 protein: CASSFAAADESSYEQYF

D gene: NA
V gene: TRBV9
clone size: NA
J gene: TRBJ2-3
CDR3 DNA: TGTGCCAGCAGCGCTAGGGCACCTAGCACAGATACGCAGTATTTT
CDR3 protein: CASSARAPSTDTQYF

D gene: NA
V gene: TRBV30
clone size: NA
J gene: TRBJ1-3
CDR3 DNA: TGTGCCTGGAGTGTATCAGGAGGAAACACCATATATTTT
CDR3 protein: CAWSVSGGNTIYF

D gene: NA
V gene: TRBV18
clone size: once
J gene: TRBJ1-1
CDR3 DNA: TGTGCCAGCTCACCAAGGCCCAGACAGAACACTGAAGCTTTCTTT
CDR3 protein: CASSPRPRQNTEAFF

D gene: NA
V gene: TRBV19
clone size: NA
J gene: TRBJ2-7
CDR3 DNA: TGTGCCAGTAGTATAACCGGGAATCACGACGAGCAGTACTTC
CDR3 protein: CASSITGNHDEQYF

D gene: NA
V gene: TRBV5-5
clone size: many
J gene: TRBJ1-5
CDR3 DNA: TGTGCCAGCAGCTTGGTAGGACAGCCCCAGCATTTT
CDR3 protein: CASSLVGQPQHF

D gene: TRBD1
V gene: TRBV4-1
clone size: NA
J gene: TRBJ1-5
CDR3 DNA: TGCGCCAGCAGCCAAGAATCAGGGGGTGGCAATCAGCCCCAGCATTTT
CDR3 protein: CASSQESGGGNQPQHF

D gene: NA
V gene: TRBV30
clone size: NA
J gene: TRBJ2-5
CDR3 DNA: TGTGCCTGGAGTCGGGGTGGGAGGAATCAAGAGACCCAGTACTTC
CDR3 protein: CAWSRGGRNQETQYF

D gene: NA
V gene: TRBV12-3/TRBV12-4
clone size: NA
J gene: TRBJ2-7
CDR3 DNA: TGTGCCAGCAGTTTATCCCAGTACGAGCAGTACTTC
CDR3 protein: CASSLSQYEQYF

D gene: NA
V gene: TRBV18
clone size: NA
J gene: TRBJ2-7
CDR3 DNA: TGTGCCAGCTCACCCAGACAGGACTACGAGCAGTACTTC
CDR3 protein: CASSPRQDYEQYF

D gene: NA
V gene: TRBV6-6
clone size: NA
J gene: TRBJ1-2
CDR3 DNA: TGTGCCAGCAGTAGACTAGGACAGAATACTAACTATGGCTACACCTTC
CDR3 protein: CASSRLGQNTNYGYTF

D gene: NA
V gene: TRBV5-4
clone size: NA
J gene: TRBJ1-2
CDR3 DNA: TGTGCCAGCAGCCGCGAACTCAATAACTATGGCTACACCTTC
CDR3 protein: CASSRELNNYGYTF

D gene: NA
V gene: TRBV7-2
clone size: NA
J gene: TRBJ2-1
CDR3 DNA: TGTGCCAGCAGCACCTACTACAATGAGCAGTTCTTC
CDR3 protein: CASSTYYNEQFF

D gene: NA
V gene: TRBV28
clone size: NA
J gene: TRBJ1-4
CDR3 DNA: TGTGCCAGCCGCAGCGGGGGCGCAGGGGATGAAAAACTGTTTTTT
CDR3 protein: CASRSGGAGDEKLFF

D gene: NA
V gene: TRBV11-2
clone size: NA
J gene: TRBJ2-5
CDR3 DNA: TGTGCCAGCAGCTTAATAACAGGGACGGTAGAGACCCAGTACTTC
CDR3 protein: CASSLITGTVETQYF

D gene: NA
V gene: TRBV6-5
clone size: NA
J gene: TRBJ1-5
CDR3 DNA: TGTGCCAGCAGTTACAAACAGGATTTGGGGCCCCAGCATTTT
CDR3 protein: CASSYKQDLGPQHF